What follows describes a single T cell receptor (beta chain). The data were obtained in a study of blood T cell repertoires in COVID-19. The overall study: Some COVID-19 samples were acute and others convalescent; all came from the United States, Italy and Spain. PBMCs, B-cell-depleted T cells, or T cells were the source of the cDNA or gDNA that made up the material.

Using immunoSEQ multiplex PCR, the repertoire was profiled, and TCRdb retains in-frame clones only, with some absent. The sample consists of around 230,000 clones, 83% of them appearing once. The clonotype originates from a woman in her 70s with active or convalescent COVID-19. Sequencing was carried out using peripheral blood.

CDR3 sequence (DNA): TGTGCCAGCAGCGCCTCGGCGCGGCACGAGCAGTACTTC. Translation gives CASSASARHEQYF. This chain links TRBV2 with TRBJ2-7; D gene ambiguous. Germline-derived CDR1 and CDR2 are SNHLY and FYNNEI. V lost 6 bases, J lost 5 bases, and 14 bases lay in between. The CDR3 is 13 amino acids.